Following are 30 T cell receptor beta chains from one sample sequenced in a study of T cells expressing NK-cell markers. TCRdb re-analyzed the 5' RACE reads; it lists each CDR3 protein once, without DNA. This table lists some 460,000 distinct CDR3 sequences. Sequenced: blood T cells: a sorted CD56 or NKG2C T cell subset, CD4+ or CD8+ T cells, or bulk PBMC T cells (not recorded which). The receptor source for this set is a woman in her fifties or sixties in good health.

The chain uses TRBV15 and TRBJ2-1; TCRdb designates TRBD2, a call that cannot be tested without DNA. This CDR3 is 16 amino acids long. Germline CDR1 LNHNV, CDR2 YYDKDF (reference sequence). The CDR3 spells CATSSRWASRYNEQFF. Based on the CDR3 plus reference TRBV15 and TRBJ2-1, the full variable domain is DAMVIQNPRYQVTQFGKPVTLSCSQTLNHNVMYWYQQKSSQAPKLLFHYYDKDFNNEADTPDNFQSRRPNTSFCFLDIRSPGLGDTAMYLCATSSRWASRYNEQFFGPGTRLTVL.

This rearrangement joins TRBV5-1 to TRBJ2-2; TCRdb's D call, TRBD1, is unchecked because there is no DNA. From germline, CDR1 is SGHRS and CDR2 YFSETQ. The CDR3 is 16 amino acids. The CDR3 protein is CASSVQGAIGTGELFF.

The chain couples TRBV20-1 to TRBJ2-7; as DNA is missing, the TRBD1 call by TCRdb cannot be tested. The germline gives CDR1 DFQATT, CDR2 SNEGSKA (reference sequence). The CDR3 runs to 12 residues. This chain's CDR3 is CSADRGQNEQYF.

The V gene is TRBV11-3, the J gene TRBJ2-1; TCRdb lists TRBD2, though no DNA is available to test this call. Per the germline V gene, CDR1 is SGHNT and CDR2 is YENEEA. The CDR3 runs 15 residues. This CDR3 reads CASSPHGLEGSEQFF.

V and J are TRBV20-1 and TRBJ2-3; the D call from TCRdb, TRBD2, cannot be confirmed without DNA. This CDR3 is built from 14 residues. Germline V gene sequence: CDR1 DFQATT, CDR2 SNEGSKA (reference sequence). The CDR3 region is CSARYSGSLDTQYF.

This chain joins TRBV24-1 and TRBJ2-3. Per germline, CDR1 KGHDR and CDR2 SFDVKD. The CDR3 loop spans 14 amino acids. The CDR3 loop is CATSTSEVSDTQYF.

The rearrangement links TRBV5-1 to TRBJ2-5; TCRdb gives TRBD1 as the D gene, but with no DNA this cannot be confirmed. The CDR3 extends over 14 amino acids. Germline CDR1 reads SGHRS; CDR2 reads YFSETQ. CDR3 protein: CASSEPPPQETQYF.

This rearrangement joins TRBV11-2 to TRBJ2-7; TCRdb outputs TRBD1, but without DNA this stays unchecked. The germline CDR1 and CDR2 sequences are SGHAT and FQNNGV. The CDR3 totals 15 residues. The CDR3 sequence: CASSLGKTPNYEQYF. The entire variable domain, with the rest obtained from reference TRBV11-2 and TRBJ2-7, is as follows: EAGVAQSPRYKIIEKRQSVAFWCNPISGHATLYWYQQILGQGPKLLIQFQNNGVVDDSQLPKDRFSAERLKGVDSTLKIQPAKLEDSAVYLCASSLGKTPNYEQYFGPGTRLTVT.

The rearrangement uses TRBV7-6 and TRBJ2-1; TCRdb's D call of TRBD1 is untestable without DNA. This CDR3 comprises 16 residues. Germline CDR1 and CDR2: SGHVS and FNYEAQ. The CDR3 loop is CASSPPRRRAYNEQFF.

This sequence joins TRBV12-3 or TRBV12-4 and TRBJ2-1; TCRdb's D call, TRBD2, is unchecked because there is no DNA. There are 13 residues in the CDR3. The CDR3: CASSLTSGKEQFF.

V and J are TRBV24-1 and TRBJ2-3. CDR3 length equals 14 residues. Germline CDR1 is KGHDR and CDR2 is SFDVKD. CDR3 in amino acids: CATSEALGSDTQYF.

This chain connects TRBV7-8 to TRBJ2-7. There are 13 residues in the CDR3. The V gene's germline CDR1 is SGHVS and CDR2 FQNEAQ. CDR3: CASSLGLEYEQYF.

The V call is TRBV5-1, the J call TRBJ1-3. The CDR3 sequence is 16 residues long. The germline gives CDR1 SGHRS, CDR2 YFSETQ. The CDR3 spells CASSVGPRGAGNTIYF.

This chain joins TRBV4-2 and TRBJ2-5; the TCRdb D gene call, TRBD2, has no DNA to confirm it. Germline V gene lookup returns CDR1 LGHNA and CDR2 YNFKEQ. The CDR3 runs 19 residues. The CDR3 sequence is CASSQDGASGRFPLKTQYF.

This chain joins TRBV12-3 or TRBV12-4 and TRBJ2-5; TCRdb selects TRBD1, and the lack of DNA leaves this call unchecked. CDR3 length: 14 residues. The CDR3 spells CASSFPQGRETQYF.

The rearrangement links TRBV3-1 to TRBJ2-1; TCRdb's D call of TRBD1 is untestable without DNA. Germline-derived CDR1 and CDR2 are LGHDT and YNNKEL (reference sequence). The CDR3 totals 18 residues. CDR3 region: CASSQGAGPGQGQLEQFF.

The chain joins TRBV12-3 or TRBV12-4 to TRBJ2-3; there is no DNA to check the TCRdb D call of TRBD2. The CDR3 consists of 16 residues. CDR3 sequence: CASSGAGGAGGYTQYF.

The rearrangement links TRBV6-6 to TRBJ2-3. The CDR3 length is 13 residues. The V gene's germline CDR1 is MNHNY and CDR2 SVGAGI (reference sequence). CDR3: CASSQPSRDTQYF.

This chain uses TRBV3-1 with TRBJ1-4. Germline V lookup: CDR1 LGHDT, CDR2 YNNKEL (reference sequence). There are 17 residues in the CDR3. The CDR3 loop is CASSQKEALATNEKLFF.

The chain has TRBV12-3 or TRBV12-4 and TRBJ2-3. This CDR3 comprises 15 residues. The CDR3 loop reads CASRPYPDLRDTQYF.

CDR3 in amino acids: CASSREGTAKNIQYF. The genes are TRBV11-3 and TRBJ2-4; no DNA is available, so the TRBD1 call from TCRdb remains unchecked. The CDR3 length is 15 residues. Per the germline V gene, CDR1 is SGHNT and CDR2 is YENEEA.

The chain has TRBV5-1 and TRBJ2-5; TCRdb names TRBD2, which stays unverified in the absence of DNA. The CDR3 is 16 residues long. CDR1 and CDR2 from the germline V gene are SGHRS and YFSETQ. Here the CDR3 reads CASSLGGSAGRETQYF.

The chain has TRBV10-3 and TRBJ2-7; TCRdb's D call, TRBD1, is unchecked because there is no DNA. CDR1 and CDR2 (germline): ENHRY, SYGVKD. The CDR3 contains 14 residues. CDR3 sequence: CAISDQTGSYEQYF.

The chain combines TRBV5-1 with TRBJ2-5; TCRdb's assignment of TRBD1 cannot be checked, as there is no DNA. The CDR3 loop spans 14 amino acids. CDR1 is SGHRS, CDR2 YFSETQ, per germline. The CDR3 here is CASSPGTGPVRISF.

The CDR3 spells CASSLGVLGWETQYF. V and J are TRBV5-1 and TRBJ2-5. The CDR3 contains 15 residues. Germline V gives CDR1 SGHRS, CDR2 YFSETQ.

J is TRBJ2-2 and V is TRBV19; TCRdb's D gene call, TRBD1, goes unchecked for lack of DNA. Germline V gene data show CDR1 as LNHDA and CDR2 as SQIVND (reference sequence). The CDR3 extends over 13 amino acids. The CDR3 spells CASTTGNTGELFF.

V gene TRBV10-2 combines with J gene TRBJ2-2; absent DNA, TCRdb's TRBD1 call cannot be checked. CDR1 is WSHSY, CDR2 SAAADI, per germline. This CDR3 contains 15 residues. The CDR3: CASSVGGRNTGELFF.

The rearrangement joins TRBV5-1 to TRBJ2-2. The CDR3 loop spans 13 amino acids. Germline CDR1 SGHRS, CDR2 YFSETQ. This chain's CDR3 is CASSSDPTGELFF.

This rearrangement joins TRBV30 to TRBJ2-2. Germline V gives CDR1 GTSNPN, CDR2 SVGIG (reference sequence). The CDR3 is 12 amino acids. The chain's CDR3 is CAWKLLTGELFF. Looking up the rest from reference TRBV30 and TRBJ2-2 gives the full variable domain: SQTIHQWPATLVQPVGSPLSLECTVEGTSNPNLYWYRQAAGRGLQLLFYSVGIGQISSEVPQNLSASRPQDRQFILSSKKLLLSDSGFYLCAWKLLTGELFFGEGSRLTVL.

The chain uses TRBV24-1 and TRBJ2-2; the D gene TCRdb calls, TRBD1, cannot be checked with no DNA. Germline V gene sequence: CDR1 KGHDR, CDR2 SFDVKD. The CDR3 totals 15 residues. CDR3 loop: CATRSGTGVTGELFF.